This T cell receptor (beta chain) was identified during a study of T cell responses to AZD1222 COVID-19 vaccine (dated by TCRdb to about 2021). For context, the study as a whole: Because spike-specific TCR depth and breadth did not differ between the two schedules, AZD1222 recipients who got a second dose at roughly 4 weeks were pooled with those who got a second dose at roughly 12 weeks. A total of 230 to 250 trial participants underwent TCR sequencing, of whom about 210 had received two doses of AZD1222 and some 25 had received two doses of the MenACWY control vaccine. Trial participants were enrolled by age into 18-55, 56-69 and 70-plus year subgroups, with 148, 28 and 57 TCR-sequenced participants respectively.

CDR1 and CDR2 were assigned from the germline V gene as SGHRS and YFSETQ. Between the V and J ends, shortened by 0 bases and 5 bases respectively, the junction contains 6 bases. The CDR3 numbers 12 residues from cysteine through phenylalanine. Solely the CDR3 DNA is kept, with 36 bases framed from the first base. The sample's time point, from its label and the paper: baseline before first vaccination. Samples from vaccinated people were obtained from the UK trials COV001 and COV002, which included a single-blind randomized controlled phase 2/3 trial of AZD1222 (ChAdOx1 nCoV-19) in healthy adults. For TCRbeta chain sequencing, PBMC samples were collected from trial participants at day 0 and at day 28 after the second dose. The investigation overall reported the following: No day 14 peak-response samples were available, so repertoires were characterized only after the peak T cell response. Vaccine-associated CD4 TCRs spanned the whole spike protein, with dominant responses in regions 160-218 and 743-854. Reportedly, almost half of the unique spike-specific TCRs recognized epitopes lying outside the regions that are mutated in the B.1.351 and B.1.1.7 variants. Most participants were white British and females outnumbered males, and the authors suggested that clonal diversity may have been underestimated. The 56-69-year group was small, and its depth increase did not reach significance, likely because of low power. Conclusions about previously exposed vaccinees were limited because only five to seven AZD1222 recipients were SARS-CoV-2 seropositive at baseline. After two AZD1222 doses, spike-specific TCR breadth and depth were significantly higher than at day 0 and than in MenACWY recipients.

The CDR3 regions of human TCRbeta chains were subjected to immunosequencing. In the paper's pipeline: Repertoire TCRs were checked for matches against a reference library of SARS-CoV-2-specific TCRs that had been generated using the MIRA antigen-specificity platform. Breadth was defined as the fraction of unique TCRs that were SARS-CoV-2-associated. Depth was defined as the fraction of total T cells that were SARS-CoV-2-associated. Each spike-specific TCR was assigned to its reactive spike region and to a CD4 or CD8 class using the MIRA data. Log10-transformed breadth and depth values were compared by one-way ANOVA with Sidak's multiple comparisons tests. Here the immuneACCESS table is served through TCRdb, limited to in-frame sequences with V and J called. Missing clones are a known gap in these copies; in checked studies unresolved V genes cover under half, and the rest lacks a known reason. V and J calls and clone size are as listed in that table; D and trimming were resolved from the DNA. The table for this sample lists about 120,000 clones; roughly 90% of them were counted only once. 1.5% to 1.7% of the sample is taken by the ten largest.

With regard to this clone: It has no known antigen specificity. No per-base quality is available; no much larger clone lies one base away.

The clonotype comes from an adult in good health. Recombination connected TRBV5-1 to TRBJ2-7, with the D gene uncertain. Sequenced material: peripheral blood, taken on day 0 of AZD1222 vaccination. The bases are TGCGCCAGCAGCTTGGGCACCAACGAGCAGTACTTC. Its protein is CASSLGTNEQYF. Here the CDR3 is joined to the reference TRBV5-1 and TRBJ2-7 genes, and the full variable domain is: KAGVTQTPRYLIKTRGQQVTLSCSPISGHRSVSWYQQTPGQGLQFLFEYFSETQRNKGNFPGRFSGRQFSNSRSEMNVSTLELGDSALYLCASSLGTNEQYFGPGTRLTVT.